The 14 T cell receptor beta chains given below trace back to one sample, sequenced in a study of CD8+ T cells in alopecia areata. As the sequencing template, cDNA was produced by extracting RNA and reverse transcribing it. Here immunoSEQ multiplex PCR was the method, and the copy in TCRdb shows in-frame clones only, minus some. The table includes under 110,000 clones, 60% detected once. Treatment reported: oral pan-JAK inhibitor, 5-10 mg twice daily. The starting material was CD8+ T cells sorted from blood, obtained at approximately week 55, from a patient treated with tofacitinib. All receptors derive from a human donor with alopecia areata.

V and J are TRBV30 and TRBJ2-1; 15 bases fit TRBD2. After removal of 0 bases from V and 10 bases from J, the junction contained 7 bases not matched to a gene. The CDR3 is 16 amino acids. Per germline, CDR1 GTSNPN and CDR2 SVGIG (reference sequence). The CDR3 sequence is CAWSVLGTSGGSEQFF. In DNA, the CDR3 is TGTGCCTGGAGTGTACTAGGGACTAGCGGGGGGAGCGAGCAGTTCTTC.

This clone was counted only a few times. The V gene is TRBV15, the J gene TRBJ2-1; possibly TRBD1 or TRBD2 for D (5 bases each). The germline gives CDR1 LNHNV, CDR2 YYDKDF (reference sequence). CDR3 size: 15 residues. The ends were cut back, 5 bases at V and 11 bases at J, with 22 bases in the middle. This chain's CDR3 is CATSPGRDHAIQQFF. In nucleotides, the CDR3 is TGTGCCACCAGCCCCGGCAGGGACCATGCCATACAGCAGTTCTTC.

V is TRBV7-6 and J is TRBJ1-1, with 7 bases that match TRBD1. V was clipped by 5 bases and J by 1 base; unmatched bases: 4. The length of the CDR3 is 14 residues. From germline, CDR1 is SGHVS and CDR2 FNYEAQ. Here the CDR3 DNA reads TGTGCCAGCAGCCCCGGGACAGCGAACACTGAAGCTTTCTTT. It yields the protein CASSPGTANTEAFF. Supplemented by reference TRBV7-6 and TRBJ1-1, the full variable domain reads GAGVSQSPRYKVTKRGQDVALRCDPISGHVSLYWYRQALGQGPEFLTYFNYEAQQDKSGLPNDRFSAERPEGSISTLTIQRTEQRDSAMYRCASSPGTANTEAFFGQGTRLTVV.

The sample holds one count of this clone. The chain couples TRBV13 to TRBJ2-7; TRBD1 or TRBD2 may be the D gene (5 bases each). The CDR3 spans 19 residues. CDR1 is PRHDT, CDR2 FYEKMQ, per germline (reference sequence). Between the trimmed V and J ends, which lost 3 bases and 1 base, there was a span of 25 bases. Here the CDR3 reads CASSLTLPGDQPISYEQYF. The CDR3 DNA reads TGTGCCAGCAGCTTGACACTACCTGGGGACCAACCCATTTCCTACGAGCAGTACTTC.

This chain connects TRBV6-5 to TRBJ2-5; perhaps TRBD1 as D (6 bases). Germline V lookup: CDR1 MNHEY, CDR2 SVGAGI. V was cut by 4 bases and J by 5 bases, with 11 bases left in between. The CDR3 loop spans 13 amino acids. For the CDR3, the DNA is TGTGCCAGCAGTTCACAGGGAGCGGAGACCCAGTACTTC. Its protein is CASSSQGAETQYF.

The rearrangement joins TRBV6-1 to TRBJ2-5; perhaps D is TRBD1 or TRBD2 (5 bases each). Per germline, CDR1 MNHNS and CDR2 SASEGT. The CDR3 consists of 14 residues. Trimming removed 2 bases at V and 1 base at J, with 8 bases between. The CDR3 here is CASSEWGTQETQYF. The CDR3 DNA reads TGTGCCAGCAGTGAATGGGGGACCCAAGAGACCCAGTACTTC.

This clone appeared once. The chain employs TRBV10-3 and TRBJ1-2; unclear D gene. The CDR3 contains 14 residues. Trimming cost V 6 bases and J 4 bases, with 15 bases left between them. CDR1 is ENHRY and CDR2 is SYGVKD in the germline V gene. As DNA, the CDR3 is TGTGCCATCAGAGAAGGTGCCACGACCTATGGCTACACCTTC. Translating gives CAIREGATTYGYTF.

The sample holds a few counts of this clone. The chain employs TRBV10-2 and TRBJ2-7, with a tentative D call TRBD1 (5 bases). CDR1 is WSHSY, CDR2 SAAADI, per germline. The CDR3 runs 16 residues. The CDR3 sequence is CATIPRNRTLSYEQYF. CDR3 sequence (DNA): TGCGCTACGATACCCCGCAACAGGACCCTCTCCTACGAGCAGTACTTC.

The V call is TRBV30, the J call TRBJ1-4, with a weak D call TRBD1 (6 bases). Trimming cost V 2 bases and J 8 bases, with 12 bases left between them. Germline values: CDR1 GTSNPN, CDR2 SVGIG (reference sequence). CDR3 length: 13 amino acids. The CDR3 loop reads CAWSKAGDEKLFF. The CDR3 DNA is TGTGCCTGGAGTAAGGCAGGGGACGAAAAACTGTTTTTT. The complete variable domain, with remaining parts taken from reference TRBV30 and TRBJ1-4, reads SQTIHQWPATLVQPVGSPLSLECTVEGTSNPNLYWYRQAAGRGLQLLFYSVGIGQISSEVPQNLSASRPQDRQFILSSKKLLLSDSGFYLCAWSKAGDEKLFFGSGTQLSVL.

This clone has only a few counts. This sample also contains other DNA sequences that code for the same CDR3. The chain links TRBV19 to TRBJ2-1; D possibly corresponds to TRBD1 (6 bases). The CDR3 is 15 residues long. Trimming pared 5 bases from V and 0 bases from J, leaving 11 bases between. Per germline, CDR1 LNHDA and CDR2 SQIVND (reference sequence). In DNA form, the CDR3 reads TGTGCCAGTAGTCCTACAGGGAACTCCTACAATGAGCAGTTCTTC. Encoded protein: CASSPTGNSYNEQFF. Using reference TRBV19 and TRBJ2-1 for the parts outside the CDR3, the full variable domain is DGGITQSPKYLFRKEGQNVTLSCEQNLNHDAMYWYRQDPGQGLRLIYYSQIVNDFQKGDIAEGYSVSREKKESFPLTVTSAQKNPTAFYLCASSPTGNSYNEQFFGPGTRLTVL.

This chain links TRBV10-3 with TRBJ1-6; TRBD1 matches at 7 bases. The CDR3 loop spans 14 amino acids. CDR1 ENHRY and CDR2 SYGVKD come from the germline V gene. CDR3 residues: CGSNTGTANSPLHF. CDR3 sequence (DNA): TGTGGATCAAATACTGGGACAGCTAATTCACCCCTCCACTTT.

The chain employs TRBV2 and TRBJ2-6, with a possible D match to TRBD1 (5 bases). V was shortened by 10 bases and J by 2 bases, with 6 bases between the two germline ends. Germline CDR1 and CDR2: SNHLY and FYNNEI. The CDR3 sequence is 12 residues long. The CDR3 here is CATRAGANVLTF. In DNA, the CDR3 is TGTGCCACCAGGGCTGGGGCCAACGTCCTGACTTTC.

The chain has TRBV5-1 and TRBJ2-7; 8 nucleotides line up with TRBD1. This CDR3 is 13 amino acids long. Germline V CDR1 and CDR2: SGHRS, YFSETQ. J gave up 7 bases and V 0 bases, and 3 bases lay outside the gene matches. CDR3 DNA sequence: TGCGCCAGCAGCTTGGGGACAGGGTGGGAGCAGTACTTC. It specifies CASSLGTGWEQYF.

The chain employs TRBV27 and TRBJ2-1; TRBD2 aligns across 9 bases. The CDR3 loop spans 14 amino acids. From germline, CDR1 is MNHEY and CDR2 SMNVEV (reference sequence). V gave up 8 bases and J gave up 5 bases; unmatched junction bases: 7. For the CDR3, the DNA is TGTGCCAGCCGTAGCGGGGGATTCAACAATGAGCAGTTCTTC. Protein: CASRSGGFNNEQFF.